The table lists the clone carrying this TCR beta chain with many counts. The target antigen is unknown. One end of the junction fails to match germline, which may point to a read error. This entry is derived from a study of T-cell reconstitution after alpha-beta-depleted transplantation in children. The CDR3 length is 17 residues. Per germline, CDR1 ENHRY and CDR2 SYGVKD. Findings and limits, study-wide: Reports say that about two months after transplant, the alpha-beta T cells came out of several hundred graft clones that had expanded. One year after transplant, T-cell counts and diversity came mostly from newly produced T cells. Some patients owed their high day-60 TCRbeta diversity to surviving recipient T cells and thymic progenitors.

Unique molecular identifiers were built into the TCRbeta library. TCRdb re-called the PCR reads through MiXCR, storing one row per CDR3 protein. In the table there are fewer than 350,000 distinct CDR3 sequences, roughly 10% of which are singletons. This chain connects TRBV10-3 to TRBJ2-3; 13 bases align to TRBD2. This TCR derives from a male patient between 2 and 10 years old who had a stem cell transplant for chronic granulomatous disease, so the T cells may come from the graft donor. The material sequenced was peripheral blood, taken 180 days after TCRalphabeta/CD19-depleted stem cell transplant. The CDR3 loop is CAISEFGTSGNSDTQYF. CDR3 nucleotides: TGTGCCATCAGCGAGTTTGGGACTAGCGGGAATTCAGATACGCAGTATTTT.